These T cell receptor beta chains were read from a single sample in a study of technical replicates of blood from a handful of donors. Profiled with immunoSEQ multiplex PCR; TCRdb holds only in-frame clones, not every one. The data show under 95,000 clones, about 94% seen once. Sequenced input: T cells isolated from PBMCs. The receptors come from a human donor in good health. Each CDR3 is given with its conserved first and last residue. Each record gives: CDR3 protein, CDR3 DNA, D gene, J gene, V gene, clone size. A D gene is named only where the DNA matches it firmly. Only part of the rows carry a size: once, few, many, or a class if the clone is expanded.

CDR3aa: CSVDRDNEQFF
CDR3nt: TGCAGCGTGGACAGGGATAATGAGCAGTTCTTC
d_gene: TRBD1
j_gene: TRBJ2-1
v_gene: TRBV29-1
abundance: .

CDR3aa: CASSRGQGWGANVLTF
CDR3nt: TGCGCCAGCAGTCGGGGACAGGGTTGGGGGGCCAACGTCCTGACTTTC
d_gene: TRBD1
j_gene: TRBJ2-6
v_gene: TRBV10-2
abundance: .

CDR3aa: CASSYRGKSFYTEAFF
CDR3nt: TGTGCCAGCAGTTACAGGGGTAAAAGTTTTTACACTGAAGCTTTCTTT
d_gene: .
j_gene: TRBJ1-1
v_gene: TRBV6-5
abundance: .

CDR3aa: CASSRGLAGGEDEQYF
CDR3nt: TGTGCCAGCAGCCGGGGACTAGCGGGTGGGGAGGACGAGCAGTACTTC
d_gene: TRBD2
j_gene: TRBJ2-7
v_gene: TRBV5-4
abundance: .

CDR3aa: CASSSDGGQFF
CDR3nt: TGTGCCAGCAGCTCAGATGGAGGGCAGTTCTTC
d_gene: .
j_gene: TRBJ2-1
v_gene: TRBV5-6
abundance: .

CDR3aa: CASSVEKEQFF
CDR3nt: TGTGCCAGCAGTGTGGAGAAGGAGCAGTTCTTC
d_gene: .
j_gene: TRBJ2-1
v_gene: TRBV2
abundance: .

CDR3aa: CASNPTGIEAYEQYF
CDR3nt: TGTGCCAGCAACCCGACAGGGATAGAAGCCTACGAGCAGTACTTC
d_gene: TRBD1
j_gene: TRBJ2-7
v_gene: TRBV5-6
abundance: few

CDR3aa: CASRTGFGYTF
CDR3nt: TGTGCCAGCAGGACAGGGTTTGGCTACACCTTC
d_gene: TRBD1
j_gene: TRBJ1-2
v_gene: TRBV6-1
abundance: .

CDR3aa: CAIRDRGTTGELFF
CDR3nt: TGTGCCATCAGAGACAGGGGTACCACCGGGGAGCTGTTTTTT
d_gene: TRBD1
j_gene: TRBJ2-2
v_gene: TRBV10-3
abundance: .

CDR3aa: CSVEAWDRVNEQFF
CDR3nt: TGCAGCGTTGAAGCCTGGGACAGGGTGAATGAGCAGTTCTTC
d_gene: TRBD1
j_gene: TRBJ2-1
v_gene: TRBV29-1
abundance: .

CDR3aa: CASSPQGQSIYGYTF
CDR3nt: TGTGCCAGCAGTCCCCAGGGACAGAGCATCTATGGCTACACCTTC
d_gene: TRBD1
j_gene: TRBJ1-2
v_gene: TRBV6-1
abundance: .

CDR3aa: CASSAGLAGQETQYF
CDR3nt: TGCGCCAGCAGCGCAGGACTAGCGGGACAAGAGACCCAGTACTTC
d_gene: TRBD2
j_gene: TRBJ2-5
v_gene: TRBV5-1
abundance: .

CDR3aa: CASSLSGGAYGYTF
CDR3nt: TGTGCCAGCAGTTTATCCGGCGGGGCTTATGGCTACACCTTC
d_gene: .
j_gene: TRBJ1-2
v_gene: TRBV28
abundance: .

CDR3aa: CASSKQGNTEAFF
CDR3nt: TGTGCCAGCAGTAAACAGGGGAACACTGAAGCTTTCTTT
d_gene: .
j_gene: TRBJ1-1
v_gene: TRBV6-5
abundance: .

CDR3aa: CASSLGSTTLTYEQYF
CDR3nt: TGCGCCAGCAGCTTGGGAAGCACCACCCTTACCTACGAGCAGTACTTC
d_gene: .
j_gene: TRBJ2-7
v_gene: TRBV5-1
abundance: .

CDR3aa: CSGRRGGSSEAFF
CDR3nt: TGCAGCGGCCGCAGGGGCGGGAGTTCTGAAGCTTTCTTT
d_gene: .
j_gene: TRBJ1-1
v_gene: TRBV29-1
abundance: .

CDR3aa: CASSLTTSGSVQETQYF
CDR3nt: TGTGCCAGCAGCTTGACCACTAGCGGGAGTGTCCAAGAGACCCAGTACTTC
d_gene: TRBD2
j_gene: TRBJ2-5
v_gene: TRBV5-8
abundance: once

CDR3aa: CASSLSSNSEAFF
CDR3nt: TGTGCCAGCAGTTTGTCGTCCAACTCAGAAGCTTTCTTT
d_gene: .
j_gene: TRBJ1-1
v_gene: TRBV27
abundance: few

CDR3aa: CASSARENSPLHF
CDR3nt: TGTGCCAGCAGTGCAAGGGAGAATTCACCCCTCCACTTT
d_gene: .
j_gene: TRBJ1-6
v_gene: TRBV25-1
abundance: .

CDR3aa: CASSLVLGQYSYNEQFF
CDR3nt: TGTGCCAGCAGCTTAGTTCTGGGACAATACTCCTACAATGAGCAGTTCTTC
d_gene: .
j_gene: TRBJ2-1
v_gene: TRBV7-2
abundance: once

CDR3aa: CASSLTRLPYEQYF
CDR3nt: TGTGCCAGCAGTCTAACTCGACTCCCCTACGAGCAGTACTTC
d_gene: .
j_gene: TRBJ2-7
v_gene: TRBV28
abundance: .

CDR3aa: CASSQGWGLEGIQYF
CDR3nt: TGCGCCAGCAGCCAAGGGTGGGGACTAGAGGGCATTCAGTACTTC
d_gene: TRBD2
j_gene: TRBJ2-4
v_gene: TRBV4-1
abundance: .

CDR3aa: CASSFLGGSYEQYF
CDR3nt: TGTGCCAGCAGCTTTTTGGGCGGGTCCTACGAGCAGTACTTC
d_gene: .
j_gene: TRBJ2-7
v_gene: TRBV13
abundance: .

CDR3aa: CASRDWAYNEQFF
CDR3nt: TGTGCCAGCAGAGACTGGGCCTACAATGAGCAGTTCTTC
d_gene: .
j_gene: TRBJ2-1
v_gene: TRBV6-1
abundance: .

CDR3aa: CASSELAGGAGEQFF
CDR3nt: TGTGCCAGCAGTGAATTAGCGGGGGGGGCAGGTGAGCAGTTCTTC
d_gene: TRBD2
j_gene: TRBJ2-1
v_gene: TRBV2
abundance: once

CDR3aa: CASSLVPYYGYTF
CDR3nt: TGTGCCAGCAGCTTAGTGCCCTATTATGGCTACACCTTC
d_gene: .
j_gene: TRBJ1-2
v_gene: TRBV7-8
abundance: .

CDR3aa: CASSQGGGGSWGHYEQYF
CDR3nt: TGTGCCAGCAGCCAAGGAGGGGGGGGGAGCTGGGGCCATTACGAGCAGTACTTC
d_gene: .
j_gene: TRBJ2-7
v_gene: TRBV4-2
abundance: .

CDR3aa: CASSVQGLAGGGQETQYF
CDR3nt: TGTGCCAGCAGCGTTCAAGGACTAGCGGGGGGAGGACAAGAGACCCAGTACTTC
d_gene: TRBD2
j_gene: TRBJ2-5
v_gene: TRBV9
abundance: .

CDR3aa: CASLEPGQQETQYF
CDR3nt: TGTGCCAGTTTAGAGCCGGGACAGCAAGAGACCCAGTACTTC
d_gene: TRBD1
j_gene: TRBJ2-5
v_gene: TRBV6-1
abundance: .

CDR3aa: CASSLSGGIYTYEQYF
CDR3nt: TGTGCCAGCAGCTTGAGTGGGGGGATCTACACCTACGAGCAGTACTTC
d_gene: .
j_gene: TRBJ2-7
v_gene: TRBV5-6
abundance: .

CDR3aa: CASTPSGTGYTDTQYF
CDR3nt: TGTGCCAGCACCCCCTCCGGGACTGGCTACACAGATACGCAGTATTTT
d_gene: .
j_gene: TRBJ2-3
v_gene: TRBV2
abundance: once

CDR3aa: CSVEYRGEQFF
CDR3nt: TGCAGCGTTGAATACCGGGGTGAGCAGTTCTTC
d_gene: .
j_gene: TRBJ2-1
v_gene: TRBV29-1
abundance: .

CDR3aa: CACGTGIGGGNNEKLFF
CDR3nt: TGTGCCTGCGGGACAGGGATTGGGGGCGGAAATAATGAAAAACTGTTTTTT
d_gene: TRBD1
j_gene: TRBJ1-4
v_gene: TRBV30
abundance: .

CDR3aa: CASSLYSATQETQYF
CDR3nt: TGCGCCAGCAGCTTGTATAGCGCCACCCAAGAGACCCAGTACTTC
d_gene: .
j_gene: TRBJ2-5
v_gene: TRBV5-1
abundance: .

CDR3aa: CSVGRGDDEQFF
CDR3nt: TGCAGCGTTGGACGGGGGGACGATGAGCAGTTCTTC
d_gene: TRBD2
j_gene: TRBJ2-1
v_gene: TRBV29-1
abundance: .

CDR3aa: CASSLAGGMTGELFF
CDR3nt: TGTGCCAGCAGCCTAGCGGGAGGAATGACCGGGGAGCTGTTTTTT
d_gene: TRBD2
j_gene: TRBJ2-2
v_gene: TRBV28
abundance: .

CDR3aa: CASSLEGQRSPLHF
CDR3nt: TGTGCCAGCAGCTTAGAAGGCCAGCGTTCACCCCTCCACTTT
d_gene: .
j_gene: TRBJ1-6
v_gene: TRBV7-3
abundance: .

CDR3aa: CASSLGHSWGANYGYTF
CDR3nt: TGTGCCAGCAGCTTAGGACATTCGTGGGGAGCTAACTATGGCTACACCTTC
d_gene: .
j_gene: TRBJ1-2
v_gene: TRBV7-8
abundance: .

CDR3aa: CASSQETLGAPGELFF
CDR3nt: TGTGCCAGCAGCCAAGAGACGTTGGGGGCCCCCGGGGAGCTGTTTTTT
d_gene: .
j_gene: TRBJ2-2
v_gene: TRBV14
abundance: .

CDR3aa: CASSQLAGGGSQTDTQYF
CDR3nt: TGTGCCAGCAGCCAACTAGCGGGAGGAGGTTCGCAAACAGATACGCAGTATTTT
d_gene: TRBD2
j_gene: TRBJ2-3
v_gene: TRBV9
abundance: .